This T cell receptor (beta chain) appears in the sequencing data of a study of OX40 agonist ivuxolimab in advanced cancers. Germline lookup yields CDR1 SGHDT and CDR2 YYEEEE. This CDR3 has 13 amino acids. The junction had 3 bases not matched to a gene; V was cut back by 2 bases and J by 8 bases. Generated by immunoSEQ multiplex PCR, the TCRdb table keeps only in-frame clones and is missing some. Counted here are about 50,000 clones, about 80% occurring once; the ten biggest clones make up 3.9%. The input for sequencing was CD4+ or CD8+ T cells sorted from blood, taken in a trial of the OX40 agonist ivuxolimab. The rearrangement links TRBV5-6 to TRBJ2-1, with TRBD1 matching 8 bases. This receptor was obtained from an adult with an advanced solid tumor such as melanoma, head and neck, liver or kidney cancer. The DNA for the CDR3 is TGTGCCAGCAGCTTCGGACAGGGACATGAGCAGTTCTTC. Amino acid sequence: CASSFGQGHEQFF.